These T cell receptor beta chains were read from a single sample in a study of blood T cell repertoires in COVID-19. Libraries were prepared by immunoSEQ multiplex PCR; TCRdb keeps only in-frame clonotypes and omits some of them. The profile shows about 270,000 clones, 75% to 90% of them singletons. The sample was peripheral blood. These receptors all stem from a woman between 65 and 79 years old with acute or convalescent COVID-19. CDR3s include the opening cysteine and the closing phenylalanine or tryptophan. D genes are given only for firm matches.

v_call	j_call	d_call	cdr3_aa
TRBV12-3/TRBV12-4	TRBJ1-6	TRBD1	CASTDRASSPLHF
TRBV5-1	TRBJ2-1	TRBD1	CASSFTGDEQFF
TRBV5-1	TRBJ1-2	NA	CASSPWAGDNYGYTF
TRBV6-1	TRBJ2-4	NA	CASSELYEAYQYF
TRBV2	TRBJ1-1	NA	CASRAQGNTEAFF
TRBV7-8	TRBJ1-2	TRBD1	CASSTQGTANYGYTF
TRBV5-4	TRBJ1-6	NA	CASSLDGGNSPLHF
TRBV11-1	TRBJ1-2	TRBD1	CASSPGQGNGYTF
TRBV6-1	TRBJ1-5	TRBD1	CASSEALRGRTGANSNQPQHF
TRBV6-6	TRBJ1-1	NA	CASKHGMNTEAFF
TRBV3-1/TRBV3-2	TRBJ1-2	NA	CASSHGFSGANYGYTF
TRBV5-1	TRBJ2-5	NA	CASSLDSPGGGKTQYF
TRBV7-9	TRBJ2-1	NA	CASSSPRGRKDYNEQFF
TRBV29-1	TRBJ1-1	NA	CSVSDKRNTEAFF
TRBV2	TRBJ2-2	TRBD1	CARRQGNGELFF
TRBV7-8	TRBJ2-1	TRBD2	CASSSPLAGSSYNEQFF
TRBV24-1	TRBJ2-2	TRBD1	CATRGQANTGELFF
TRBV7-9	TRBJ1-6	NA	CASSLASPSGSSPLHF
TRBV5-1	TRBJ2-7	NA	CASSLRAGAYYEQYF
TRBV11-2	TRBJ2-1	TRBD2	CASSFRLAGDNEQFF
TRBV24-1	TRBJ2-3	NA	CATSDRGSTDTQYF
TRBV15	TRBJ2-1	TRBD2	CATAPRGDYNEQFF
TRBV3-1/TRBV3-2	TRBJ1-1	NA	CASSLGGTSTEAFF
TRBV3-1/TRBV3-2	TRBJ1-4	TRBD1	CASSQGTQGAPNEKLFF
TRBV10-2	TRBJ1-1	TRBD1	CASSADRGTEAFF
TRBV30	TRBJ1-6	TRBD1	CAWSTGDAYNSPLHF
TRBV7-2	TRBJ1-2	NA	CASSSSGGGRSNYGYTF
TRBV18	TRBJ1-2	NA	CASSPIQGDGYTF
TRBV2	TRBJ2-1	NA	CAGKAGAYNEQFF
TRBV7-2	TRBJ2-5	TRBD1	CASSFDPGTGGETQYF
TRBV7-2	TRBJ1-1	NA	CASSFSQGTTEAFF
TRBV18	TRBJ1-1	NA	CASSPGLGDEAFF
TRBV4-1	TRBJ1-1	NA	CASSQAGASTEAFF
TRBV2	TRBJ2-7	NA	CASKGGTALRGQYF
TRBV5-1	TRBJ2-2	NA	CASSFRPRGNTGELFF